Below are 5 T cell receptor beta chains sequenced from a single sample in a study of T cells in localized non-small cell lung cancer. Repertoires were generated with immunoSEQ multiplex PCR, while TCRdb's copy carries only in-frame clones and drops some. The sample shows under 75,000 clones, 80% to 90% of them seen only once. Sequenced here: peripheral blood, sampled before any cancer treatment. These receptors were collected from a male donor aged 60 or older with stage III squamous cell lung carcinoma.

The chain combines TRBV29-1 with TRBJ1-5; no definite D call. This CDR3 spans 13 amino acids. Germline CDR1 is SQVTM and CDR2 is ANQGSEA. V was cut by 4 bases and J by 2 bases, with 9 bases left in between. The CDR3 is CSVVGPGNQPQHF. CDR3 coding DNA: TGCAGCGTTGTAGGGCCCGGCAATCAGCCCCAGCATTTT.

Notes on this clone: The junction does not match germline at one end; this may be a read error. The chain is built from TRBV19 and TRBJ2-2; TRBD2 is a possible D gene (5 bases). The V gene's germline CDR1 is LNHDA and CDR2 SQIVND (reference sequence). This CDR3 spans 13 amino acids. The CDR3 nucleotides are TGTGCCAGTCGCCCCGCGAACACCGGGGAGTTGTTTTTT. This codes for CASRPANTGELFF.

This chain connects TRBV30 to TRBJ1-1; D is uncertain. The germline V gene has CDR1 GTSNPN and CDR2 SVGIG (reference sequence). The CDR3 runs 12 residues. V lost 4 bases, J lost 1 base, and 7 bases lay in between. The CDR3 DNA sequence: TGTGCCTGGAATCAGGAGAACACTGAAGCTTTCTTT. Residues: CAWNQENTEAFF. Full variable domain (missing parts from reference TRBV30 and TRBJ1-1): SQTIHQWPATLVQPVGSPLSLECTVEGTSNPNLYWYRQAAGRGLQLLFYSVGIGQISSEVPQNLSASRPQDRQFILSSKKLLLSDSGFYLCAWNQENTEAFFGQGTRLTVV.

The rearrangement links TRBV9 to TRBJ1-1; D ambiguous. Germline lookup yields CDR1 SGDLS and CDR2 YYNGEE. Trimming left V 0 bases short and J 0 bases short, with 9 bases between. The CDR3 sequence is 15 residues long. In DNA, the CDR3 is TGTGCCAGCAGCGTAGCGGAGGTTCTGAACACTGAAGCTTTCTTT. Translated: CASSVAEVLNTEAFF.

The chain recombines TRBV9 with TRBJ2-1, with TRBD2 matching over 7 bases. The CDR3 loop spans 17 amino acids. CDR1 is SGDLS and CDR2 is YYNGEE in the germline V gene. V dropped 3 bases and J dropped 8; count of bases not matched to a gene: 17. The CDR3 protein is CASSGSKRGRMVDEQFF. CDR3 in DNA: TGTGCCAGCAGCGGCTCGAAGCGGGGTCGGATGGTTGATGAGCAGTTCTTC.